This entry is about one TCR beta chain. The antigen is not known. The data are from a study of T cell responses to AZD1222 COVID-19 vaccine. Method: immunoSEQ multiplex PCR; TCRdb's copy keeps in-frame clones and lacks some. The top ten hold 5.2% of the sample, which has some 90,000 clones, roughly 89% seen once. CDR1 is SQVTM, CDR2 ANQGSEA, per germline. This CDR3 has 12 amino acids. With 3 bases clipped from V and 11 bases from J, the junction kept 7 bases outside the gene matches. Study outcomes and limitations: Distributed over spike, vaccine-associated CD4 TCRs predominated at 160-218 and 743-854. In the spike-specific TCR repertoire, nearly half reportedly target unmutated variant regions. Spike-specific TCR breadth and depth both grew after two AZD1222 doses. Mostly white British, mostly female donors; authors suggested clonal diversity may be underestimated.

The source material was peripheral blood, sampled on day 0 of MenACWY control vaccination. The V and J genes are TRBV29-1 and TRBJ1-1, with 9 nucleotides matching TRBD1. This TCR derives from an adult in good health. The DNA of the CDR3 is TGCAGCGTTGACCGGACAGGGGATGGGGCTTTCTTT. It codes for CSVDRTGDGAFF.